The rows below give T cell receptor beta chains drawn from one sample of a study of T cells after yellow fever vaccination. TCRdb reprocessed the 5' RACE reads with MiXCR, giving one entry per CDR3 protein. This sample yields some 500,000 distinct CDR3 sequences, of which approximately 15% are seen a single time; about 14% belongs to the top ten. Here the sequenced sample was PBMCs, taken on the day of the yellow fever booster vaccination. The receptors originated from a man aged 30 to 45 who received the YFV17D yellow fever vaccine. CDR3s include the opening cysteine and the closing phenylalanine or tryptophan.

CDR3 protein: CASSEGAAANYEQYF; CDR3 length: 15; J gene: TRBJ2-7; V gene: TRBV18
CDR3 protein: CASSVPTSGTDTQYF; CDR3 length: 15; J gene: TRBJ2-3; V gene: TRBV9
CDR3 protein: CASSPPNRGNTEAFF; CDR3 length: 15; J gene: TRBJ1-1; V gene: TRBV7-2
CDR3 protein: CASSQLVGNYEQYF; CDR3 length: 14; J gene: TRBJ2-7; V gene: TRBV12-3/TRBV12-4
CDR3 protein: CASSREGRAYNEQFF; CDR3 length: 15; J gene: TRBJ2-1; V gene: TRBV7-8
CDR3 protein: CASSTIPGQPAHSPLHF; CDR3 length: 17; J gene: TRBJ1-6; V gene: TRBV21-1
CDR3 protein: CATTPGPGGEQFF; CDR3 length: 13; J gene: TRBJ2-1; V gene: TRBV6-1
CDR3 protein: CATSRGLAKNNEQFF; CDR3 length: 15; J gene: TRBJ2-1; V gene: TRBV15
CDR3 protein: CASSLIRGVSDEQFF; CDR3 length: 15; J gene: TRBJ2-1; V gene: TRBV5-6
CDR3 protein: CATRTPRGGNEQFF; CDR3 length: 14; J gene: TRBJ2-1; V gene: TRBV2
CDR3 protein: CASSRRAAGSTDTQYF; CDR3 length: 16; J gene: TRBJ2-3; V gene: TRBV12-3/TRBV12-4
CDR3 protein: CASSLERASTDTQYF; CDR3 length: 15; J gene: TRBJ2-3; V gene: TRBV5-6
CDR3 protein: CASSQEISTSYNEQFF; CDR3 length: 16; J gene: TRBJ2-1; V gene: TRBV4-3
CDR3 protein: CASSPIQYTEAFF; CDR3 length: 13; J gene: TRBJ1-1; V gene: TRBV18
CDR3 protein: CSAPTPWNSSSYEQYF; CDR3 length: 16; J gene: TRBJ2-7; V gene: TRBV20-1
CDR3 protein: CASSYSRERAYNEQFF; CDR3 length: 16; J gene: TRBJ2-1; V gene: TRBV6-5
CDR3 protein: CASSYSYLVEQFF; CDR3 length: 13; J gene: TRBJ2-1; V gene: TRBV6-2/TRBV6-3
CDR3 protein: CASSRNRATGELFF; CDR3 length: 14; J gene: TRBJ2-2; V gene: TRBV12-3/TRBV12-4
CDR3 protein: CSARAGRDNSYEQYF; CDR3 length: 15; J gene: TRBJ2-7; V gene: TRBV20-1
CDR3 protein: CASSLALELEQYF; CDR3 length: 13; J gene: TRBJ2-7; V gene: TRBV7-2
CDR3 protein: CASSLVQASSRPENIQYF; CDR3 length: 18; J gene: TRBJ2-4; V gene: TRBV5-1
CDR3 protein: CASSLLTPGANVLTF; CDR3 length: 15; J gene: TRBJ2-6; V gene: TRBV7-9
CDR3 protein: CASSLGDRSRQYF; CDR3 length: 13; J gene: TRBJ2-3; V gene: TRBV28
CDR3 protein: CSARVLKGTGGNEQYF; CDR3 length: 16; J gene: TRBJ2-7; V gene: TRBV20-1
CDR3 protein: CASTKGTSGNYEQYF; CDR3 length: 15; J gene: TRBJ2-7; V gene: TRBV6-1
CDR3 protein: CASSQLAEYNEQFF; CDR3 length: 14; J gene: TRBJ2-1; V gene: TRBV5-4
CDR3 protein: CATSDTTSGSINEQFF; CDR3 length: 16; J gene: TRBJ2-1; V gene: TRBV24-1
CDR3 protein: CAWRGQTYEQYF; CDR3 length: 12; J gene: TRBJ2-7; V gene: TRBV30
CDR3 protein: CASTRTSGHNEQFF; CDR3 length: 14; J gene: TRBJ2-1; V gene: TRBV5-6
CDR3 protein: CASTPTGGPFEQYF; CDR3 length: 14; J gene: TRBJ2-7; V gene: TRBV12-3/TRBV12-4
CDR3 protein: CASQSSGATNEKLFF; CDR3 length: 15; J gene: TRBJ1-4; V gene: TRBV12-3/TRBV12-4
CDR3 protein: CASSLASAQNTGELFF; CDR3 length: 16; J gene: TRBJ2-2; V gene: TRBV5-1
CDR3 protein: CASSRVRATYEQYF; CDR3 length: 14; J gene: TRBJ2-7; V gene: TRBV23-1
CDR3 protein: CAWSVLGLSGPYEQYF; CDR3 length: 16; J gene: TRBJ2-7; V gene: TRBV30
CDR3 protein: CASWSVPTYNEQFF; CDR3 length: 14; J gene: TRBJ2-1; V gene: TRBV6-1
CDR3 protein: CASRGAGREYF; CDR3 length: 11; J gene: TRBJ2-4; V gene: TRBV12-3/TRBV12-4
CDR3 protein: CASKEGFGQPSNEKLFF; CDR3 length: 17; J gene: TRBJ1-4; V gene: TRBV7-9
CDR3 protein: CASSKHIEETQYF; CDR3 length: 13; J gene: TRBJ2-5; V gene: TRBV7-2
CDR3 protein: CASSLTGQGASDTQYF; CDR3 length: 16; J gene: TRBJ2-3; V gene: TRBV5-6
CDR3 protein: CSARSGRAWEQYF; CDR3 length: 13; J gene: TRBJ2-7; V gene: TRBV20-1
CDR3 protein: CASSYSGGEAFF; CDR3 length: 12; J gene: TRBJ1-1; V gene: TRBV6-6
CDR3 protein: CSARDPLATDTQYF; CDR3 length: 14; J gene: TRBJ2-3; V gene: TRBV20-1
CDR3 protein: CASSLLTGRRDEQYF; CDR3 length: 15; J gene: TRBJ2-7; V gene: TRBV12-3/TRBV12-4
CDR3 protein: CASSLRGLADPSTDTQYF; CDR3 length: 18; J gene: TRBJ2-3; V gene: TRBV5-4
CDR3 protein: CASSSSGTSYEQYF; CDR3 length: 14; J gene: TRBJ2-7; V gene: TRBV9
CDR3 protein: CASTLTGTGSNEQYF; CDR3 length: 15; J gene: TRBJ2-7; V gene: TRBV7-2
CDR3 protein: CASSYSISASGPYEQYF; CDR3 length: 17; J gene: TRBJ2-7; V gene: TRBV6-2/TRBV6-3
CDR3 protein: CASSQEGRVSPLHF; CDR3 length: 14; J gene: TRBJ1-6; V gene: TRBV3-1
CDR3 protein: CASSLSLAGVSTGELFF; CDR3 length: 17; J gene: TRBJ2-2; V gene: TRBV7-3
CDR3 protein: CASSPGGRNTDTQYF; CDR3 length: 15; J gene: TRBJ2-3; V gene: TRBV12-3/TRBV12-4
CDR3 protein: CASSLLGRASDTQYF; CDR3 length: 15; J gene: TRBJ2-3; V gene: TRBV28
CDR3 protein: CASSGEWAYNSPLHF; CDR3 length: 15; J gene: TRBJ1-6; V gene: TRBV7-2
CDR3 protein: CATKPTGLRGELFF; CDR3 length: 14; J gene: TRBJ2-2; V gene: TRBV24-1
CDR3 protein: CASSPTSLQGGRETQYF; CDR3 length: 17; J gene: TRBJ2-5; V gene: TRBV5-1
CDR3 protein: CSAFPGTSGGEQFF; CDR3 length: 14; J gene: TRBJ2-1; V gene: TRBV20-1
CDR3 protein: CSAREDKAKNTGELFF; CDR3 length: 16; J gene: TRBJ2-2; V gene: TRBV20-1
CDR3 protein: CASSVGLAGNNEQFF; CDR3 length: 15; J gene: TRBJ2-1; V gene: TRBV18
CDR3 protein: CSAGRRADEQFF; CDR3 length: 12; J gene: TRBJ2-1; V gene: TRBV20-1
CDR3 protein: CASSQLQGGYEQFF; CDR3 length: 14; J gene: TRBJ2-1; V gene: TRBV14